This TCR beta chain derives from a study of immune evolution from preneoplasia to lung adenocarcinoma. Findings and caveats of the study: Normal lung had the highest top T cell clone frequencies. Clonality was highest in normal lung, lower in later-stage lesions apparently.

Between 2014 and 2017, patients underwent resection in Japan or China. Each case's diagnosis was confirmed by two pathologists on H&E. In the case of this clone: Its matching antigen is unknown.

Clones were read by immunoSEQ multiplex PCR, and TCRdb kept only the in-frame ones, dropping some. The sample holds some 8,200 clones, about four fifths seen once. CDR1 and CDR2 from the germline V gene are SNHLY and FYNNEI. The germline V and J ends were trimmed by 8 bases and 3 bases, with 17 bases remaining between them. The CDR3 has 15 amino acids. The V gene is TRBV2, the J gene TRBJ2-1; the D gene is possibly TRBD2 (5 bases). This clonotype was sampled from a person aged 60-79 years with lung adenocarcinoma. Input material: FFPE adjacent normal lung tissue. The CDR3, as DNA: TGTGCCAGCGTAGATGGACGACTATACTACAATGAGCAGTTCTTC. This gives the protein CASVDGRLYYNEQFF. The variable domain in full, with the rest retrieved from reference TRBV2 and TRBJ2-1, is EPEVTQTPSHQVTQMGQEVILRCVPISNHLYFYWYRQILGQKVEFLVSFYNNEISEKSEIFDDQFSVERPDGSNFTLKIRSTKLEDSAMYFCASVDGRLYYNEQFFGPGTRLTVL.